What follows are 18 T cell receptor beta chains derived from one specimen sequenced in a study of radiotherapy plus CTLA-4 blockade in lung cancer. Clones were sequenced by immunoSEQ multiplex PCR, and TCRdb holds only the in-frame ones, with some missing. The profile shows around 70,000 clones, about 85% of them singletons. Sequenced material: peripheral blood, taken from a patient treated with radiotherapy plus ipilimumab. The receptors derive from a human donor with non-small cell lung cancer who had a partial response to radiotherapy plus ipilimumab.

The chain is built from TRBV6-1 and TRBJ1-3, with 8 bases matching TRBD1. Germline V gives CDR1 MNHNS, CDR2 SASEGT. The CDR3 is 14 amino acids. Losses at the gene ends were 7 bases for V and 2 bases for J; bases not matched to a gene: 4. CDR3 in amino acids: CASTSGGAGNTIYF. The DNA of the CDR3 is TGTGCCAGCACCTCAGGGGGCGCTGGAAACACCATATATTTT.

This clone was observed a few times. The chain recombines TRBV19 with TRBJ1-2; D perhaps matches TRBD1 (6 bases). V gave up 6 bases and J gave up 3 bases, with 11 bases separating them. Germline-derived CDR1 and CDR2 are LNHDA and SQIVND (reference sequence). The CDR3 contains 13 residues. CDR3 bases: TGTGCCAGTAGCCACAGGGCGGACTATGGCTACACCTTC. Its translation: CASSHRADYGYTF.

In this sample, this clone turned up once. V is TRBV10-1 and J is TRBJ2-2; 9 bases are a match to TRBD2. J lost 2 bases, V lost 4 bases, and 5 bases had no gene match. The CDR3 is 16 residues long. CDR1 WNHNN and CDR2 SYGVQD come from the germline V gene (reference sequence). CDR3 amino acids: CASSVQTSGNTGELFF. In nucleotides, the CDR3 is TGCGCCAGCAGTGTCCAGACTAGCGGAAACACCGGGGAGCTGTTTTTT.

The J gene is TRBJ1-1, the V gene TRBV7-8, with D perhaps matching TRBD1 (5 bases). Germline V gene lookup returns CDR1 SGHVS and CDR2 FQNEAQ. The CDR3 is made up of 14 amino acids. Trimming stripped 3 bases from V and 1 base from J, with 9 bases between. This chain's CDR3 is CASSLVGENTEAFF. DNA of the CDR3: TGTGCCAGCAGCTTGGTAGGGGAGAACACTGAAGCTTTCTTT.

V is TRBV6-1 and J is TRBJ2-7; D is ambiguous. From germline, CDR1 is MNHNS and CDR2 SASEGT. This CDR3 spans 15 amino acids. V lost 2 bases, J lost 2 bases, and 13 bases lay in between. CDR3 sequence reads: CASSEQNLLPYEQYF. As DNA, the CDR3 is TGTGCCAGCAGTGAACAGAACCTCCTCCCCTACGAGCAGTACTTC.

This chain uses TRBV30 with TRBJ1-1; D remains unclear. The CDR3 has 14 amino acids. V was clipped by 0 bases and J by 6 bases, with 14 bases between them. CDR1 and CDR2 from the germline V gene are GTSNPN and SVGIG (reference sequence). CDR3 nucleotides: TGTGCCTGGAGTGTCGGGAACGTTGTGGCTGAAGCTTTCTTT. It translates to CAWSVGNVVAEAFF.

The genes are TRBV5-1 and TRBJ1-2, with D unclear. Germline values: CDR1 SGHRS, CDR2 YFSETQ. CDR3 length: 15 residues. The germline V and J ends were trimmed by 6 bases and 0 bases, with 15 bases remaining between them. For the CDR3, the DNA is TGCGCCAGCAATATGGGAGGGTCGGCTAACTATGGCTACACCTTC. Its translation: CASNMGGSANYGYTF. The full variable domain, completed using reference TRBV5-1 and TRBJ1-2, is KAGVTQTPRYLIKTRGQQVTLSCSPISGHRSVSWYQQTPGQGLQFLFEYFSETQRNKGNFPGRFSGRQFSNSRSEMNVSTLELGDSALYLCASNMGGSANYGYTFGSGTRLTVV.

This clone was seen only a few times. V gene TRBV4-1 combines with J gene TRBJ1-3, with a tentative D call TRBD1 (6 bases). The V end was cut by 5 bases, the J end by 2 bases, with 16 bases between. Per the germline V gene, CDR1 is MGHRA and CDR2 is YSYEKL. The CDR3 extends over 16 amino acids. CDR3 nucleotides: TGCGCCAGCAGCTTAAGCGTGGCAGGGGCTGGAAACACCATATATTTT. Encoded protein: CASSLSVAGAGNTIYF.

The genes are TRBV2 and TRBJ1-4; maybe TRBD1 (6 bases). Looked up from germline, CDR1 is SNHLY and CDR2 is FYNNEI. Trimming cost V 4 bases and J 8 bases, with 20 bases left between them. The CDR3 sequence is 16 residues long. The CDR3 loop is CASSVPRDKAWEKLFF. The CDR3 DNA reads as TGTGCCAGCAGTGTCCCTCGGGACAAGGCATGGGAAAAACTGTTTTTT. Drawing the rest from reference TRBV2 and TRBJ1-4, the complete variable domain is EPEVTQTPSHQVTQMGQEVILRCVPISNHLYFYWYRQILGQKVEFLVSFYNNEISEKSEIFDDQFSVERPDGSNFTLKIRSTKLEDSAMYFCASSVPRDKAWEKLFFGSGTQLSVL.

V usage is TRBV6-4 and J usage is TRBJ2-1, with D perhaps matching TRBD1 (5 bases). The CDR3 is 13 amino acids. CDR1 is MRHNA and CDR2 is SNTAGT in the germline V gene. V was shortened by 6 bases and J by 6 bases, with 12 bases between the two germline ends. CDR3 sequence reads: CASSYDSANEQFF. The DNA of the CDR3 is TGTGCCAGCAGCTACGACAGCGCCAATGAGCAGTTCTTC.

The V and J genes are TRBV5-1 and TRBJ1-4; no reliable D call. Per the germline V gene, CDR1 is SGHRS and CDR2 is YFSETQ. The CDR3 totals 14 residues. V was pared by 1 base and J by 6 bases, with 10 bases between. The CDR3 bases are TGCGCCAGCAGCTTGCGGCGGGGAGATGAAAAACTGTTTTTT. Its protein product is CASSLRRGDEKLFF.

The chain has TRBV27 and TRBJ2-7, with a possible D match to TRBD1 (7 bases). This CDR3 is built from 16 residues. In germline, CDR1 is MNHEY, CDR2 SMNVEV (reference sequence). V gave up 5 bases and J gave up 1 base, with 18 bases separating them. The CDR3 reads CASSVFAGGTSYEQYF. The CDR3 DNA sequence: TGTGCCAGCAGTGTATTCGCAGGGGGGACTTCCTACGAGCAGTACTTC.

The chain uses TRBV2 and TRBJ2-1; 11 bases are shared with TRBD2. The V segment lost 8 bases and the J segment 9 bases; nucleotides outside the gene matches: 12. CDR3 length: 15 amino acids. Germline V lookup: CDR1 SNHLY, CDR2 FYNNEI. CDR3 sequence: CASGGGSGRGGEQFF. The DNA of the CDR3 is TGTGCCAGCGGGGGGGGTAGCGGGAGGGGCGGTGAGCAGTTCTTC.

This rearrangement joins TRBV19 to TRBJ1-5; 7 bases match TRBD1. The CDR3 loop spans 13 amino acids. After removal of 7 bases from V and 4 bases from J, the junction contained 4 bases not matched to a gene. Germline V gene sequence: CDR1 LNHDA, CDR2 SQIVND (reference sequence). The CDR3, as DNA: TGTGCCAGTAACAGGGGCCGTAATCAGCCCCAGCATTTT. This sequence encodes CASNRGRNQPQHF.

The chain recombines TRBV6-5 with TRBJ1-5, with a weak D call TRBD1 (5 bases). Deletions cut 6 bases from V and 4 bases from J, with 16 bases between. CDR1 and CDR2 from the germline V gene are MNHEY and SVGAGI. The CDR3 extends over 15 amino acids. CDR3 protein: CASSPGRGRNQPQHF. CDR3 in DNA: TGTGCCAGCAGCCCCGGGAGGGGTAGGAATCAGCCCCAGCATTTT.

This chain links TRBV9 with TRBJ2-1; D not resolved. Germline V CDR1 and CDR2: SGDLS, YYNGEE. CDR3 length: 16 amino acids. V was cut by 0 bases and J by 8 bases, with 18 bases left in between. The CDR3 nucleotides are TGTGCCAGCAGCGTAGGAACGGCGACCCGAGCGTATGAGCAGTTCTTC. This sequence encodes CASSVGTATRAYEQFF. The full variable domain, rest sourced from reference TRBV9 and TRBJ2-1, is DSGVTQTPKHLITATGQRVTLRCSPRSGDLSVYWYQQSLDQGLQFLIQYYNGEERAKGNILERFSAQQFPDLHSELNLSSLELGDSALYFCASSVGTATRAYEQFFGPGTRLTVL.

The chain combines TRBV18 with TRBJ2-6; tentatively, D is TRBD1 (6 bases). Per germline, CDR1 KGHSH and CDR2 LQKENI. V was cut by 2 bases and J by 1 base, with 18 bases left in between. The CDR3 totals 19 residues. The CDR3 loop reads CASSPIRQAFRSGANVLTF. Written as DNA, the CDR3 is TGTGCCAGCTCACCAATTCGACAGGCATTCCGATCTGGGGCCAACGTCCTGACTTTC.

This chain joins TRBV2 and TRBJ2-7; 8 bases match TRBD1. Germline values: CDR1 SNHLY, CDR2 FYNNEI. The CDR3 covers 15 residues. The V and J ends lost 7 bases and 4 bases, in that order; junction bases with no gene match: 12. The CDR3 protein is CASKVGGQAGYEQYF. The DNA for the CDR3 is TGTGCCAGCAAGGTTGGGGGACAGGCTGGGTACGAGCAGTACTTC.